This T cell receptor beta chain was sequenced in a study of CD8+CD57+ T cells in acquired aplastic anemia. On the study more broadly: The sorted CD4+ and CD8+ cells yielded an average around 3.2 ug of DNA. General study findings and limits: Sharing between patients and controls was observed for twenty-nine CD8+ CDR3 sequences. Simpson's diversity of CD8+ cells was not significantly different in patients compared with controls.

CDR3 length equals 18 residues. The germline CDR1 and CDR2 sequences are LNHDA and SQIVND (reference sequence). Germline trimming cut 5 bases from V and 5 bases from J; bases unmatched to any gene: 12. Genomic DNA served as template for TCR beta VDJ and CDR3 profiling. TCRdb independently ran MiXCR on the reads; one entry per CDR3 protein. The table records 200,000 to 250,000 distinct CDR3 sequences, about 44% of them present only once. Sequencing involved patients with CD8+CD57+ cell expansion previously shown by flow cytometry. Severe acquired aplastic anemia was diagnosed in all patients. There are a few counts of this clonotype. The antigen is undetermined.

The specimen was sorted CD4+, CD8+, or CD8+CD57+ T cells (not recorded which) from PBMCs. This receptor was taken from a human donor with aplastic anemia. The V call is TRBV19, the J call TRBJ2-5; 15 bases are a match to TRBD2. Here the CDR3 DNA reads TGTGCCAGTAGTCCATTCAGGGGACTAGCGGGGGGAGGTGAGACCCAGTACTTC. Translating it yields CASSPFRGLAGGGETQYF.